The T cell receptor (beta chain) under discussion was sequenced for a study of shared clonotypes between healthy human individuals. On the study more broadly: A couple of women and three men aged 18 to 49 served as donors. CD4 naive cells filled three plates per donor, CD4 memory three, CD8 naive two and CD8 memory one.

The ends were cut back, 2 bases at V and 0 bases at J, with 4 bases in the middle. The CDR3 is 13 amino acids. The germline CDR1 and CDR2 sequences are MNHEY and SVGAGI. Whole-study findings and limits: Of the naive CD4 clonotypes, around 4.7% were shared across several donors.

As defined, naive CD8 cells were CD45RO-negative and positively selected for CCR7, with terminally differentiated effector memory CD45RA+ cells excluded. Sequencing used immunoSEQ multiplex PCR; TCRdb keeps in-frame clones, though not all of them. The top ten hold about 1.6% of the sample, which has some 2.1 million clones, around 93% seen once. Notes on this clone: What it binds is not known. Other DNA sequences within the sample encode an identical CDR3.

The chain is built from TRBV6-5 and TRBJ2-5; D is unresolved. The sequence came from a man between 18 and 29 years old in good health. Some clones in this sample may be carry-over from other donors' samples. Sequenced material: naive CD8+ T cells from PBMCs. CDR3 nucleotide sequence: TGTGCCAGCAGTTACCAAAACCAAGAGACCCAGTACTTC. This translates into CASSYQNQETQYF.